The present TCR beta chain was sequenced within a study of radiotherapy plus CTLA-4 blockade in lung cancer. Study in general: Objective responses were documented in over 15% of patients, with disease control in 31%. The study, taken as a whole, reports: In blood, after radiotherapy plus ipilimumab, tumor-derived TCR clones expanded.

The CDR3 sequence is 16 residues long. Germline CDR1 SGHTA, CDR2 FQGNSA. V was clipped by 1 base and J by 6 bases; unmatched bases: 9. Sequencing used immunoSEQ multiplex PCR; TCRdb keeps in-frame clones, though not all of them. The data hold approximately 69,000 clones, with about 80% observed a single time. Concerning this clone itself: Its specificity is unknown.

Receiving focal radiation plus CTLA-4 blockade with ipilimumab were patients who had chemo-refractory metastatic non-small-cell lung cancer. Sequences were derived from peripheral blood, sampled from a patient treated with radiotherapy plus ipilimumab. The rearrangement uses TRBV7-2 and TRBJ1-2; 9 nucleotides align to TRBD1. This clonotype was sampled from a human donor with non-small cell lung cancer who had a complete response to radiotherapy plus ipilimumab. The CDR3 nucleotides are TGTGCCAGCAGCTTAGGAGGAAACAGGGGGCATCATGGCTACACCTTC. Protein product: CASSLGGNRGHHGYTF.